This entry describes one T cell receptor beta chain. Authors' methods: Amplification of reference gene primers provided the estimated nucleated cell counts. Produced via immunoSEQ multiplex PCR; TCRdb's table is partial and in-frame only. That table furnishes V, J and clone size, whereas the DNA furnished D and trimming. The sample carries 200,000 or so clones, approximately 92% recorded once. The entry originates in a study of blood T cell repertoires in COVID-19. Study information: Both acute and convalescent COVID-19 samples were obtained from the United States, Italy and Spain.

Recruitment covered about two dozen US areas and drew participants whose ages spanned 18 to 89 years. The TCR comes from a woman aged 40 to 50 with acute COVID-19. Sequencing was performed on PBMCs or T cells enriched from blood (not recorded which).

The CDR3 protein is CASSPTSGSTDTQYF. Written as DNA, the CDR3 is TGTGCCAGCAGCCCGACTAGCGGAAGCACAGATACGCAGTATTTT. The chain recombines TRBV6-2 or TRBV6-3 with TRBJ2-3; 9 nucleotides match TRBD2. CDR3 length: 15 residues. Germline-derived CDR1 and CDR2 are MNHEY and SVGEGT. The V and J ends lost 6 bases and 0 bases, in that order; junction bases with no gene match: 4.